The 12 T cell receptor beta chains presented below share a single source sample, sequenced in a study of cytomegalovirus exposure and HLA in healthy donors. The study ran its PCR with 60 Vbeta and 13 Jbeta primers. This table comes from immunoSEQ multiplex PCR, and its TCRdb copy is limited to in-frame clones, with some not included. The data contain about 130,000 clones, 77% of them seen just once; the ten biggest clones take up roughly 3.9%. Sequenced material: PBMCs. The receptors shown here come from a male donor in good health and CMV-seropositive.

The chain links TRBV7-2 to TRBJ2-1; the D gene is possibly TRBD1 (5 bases). Trimming removed 2 bases at V and 0 bases at J, with 14 bases between. The CDR3 sequence is 17 residues long. Germline V CDR1 and CDR2: SGHTA, FQGNSA. Written as DNA, the CDR3 is TGTGCCAGCAGCTTATATGGGGCCCTTCCCTCCTACAATGAGCAGTTCTTC. Translation: CASSLYGALPSYNEQFF.

The chain employs TRBV5-6 and TRBJ2-7; D gene uncertain. The CDR3 has 12 amino acids. In germline, CDR1 is SGHDT, CDR2 YYEEEE. V lost 3 bases and J 7 bases, leaving 11 bases between the germline ends. CDR3 coding DNA: TGTGCCAGCAGCTCTGAACTGGAGGAGCAGTACTTC. Translating it yields CASSSELEEQYF.

This rearrangement joins TRBV18 to TRBJ2-3, with TRBD1 matching over 8 bases. Germline values: CDR1 KGHSH, CDR2 LQKENI. With 2 bases clipped from V and 0 bases from J, the junction kept 10 bases outside the gene matches. The CDR3 has 18 amino acids. For the CDR3, the DNA is TGTGCCAGCTCACCAGGGACAGGCCCGGTCGGTAGCACAGATACGCAGTATTTT. It yields the protein CASSPGTGPVGSTDTQYF.

This clone was found once. The CDR3 DNA sequence: TGTGCCAGCAGCCTGGGACTAGCGGGAGTTCGGGAGCAGTTCTTC. It encodes CASSLGLAGVREQFF. This chain connects TRBV5-4 to TRBJ2-1; 14 bases map to TRBD2. Germline CDR1 SGHNT, CDR2 YYREEE (reference sequence). The CDR3 consists of 15 residues. J gave up 10 bases and V 4 bases, and 7 bases lay outside the gene matches.

The V and J genes are TRBV5-5 and TRBJ2-1; 11 bases are shared with TRBD2. The germline V gene has CDR1 SGHKS and CDR2 YYEKEE (reference sequence). The CDR3 is made up of 16 amino acids. V shed 4 bases, J shed 6 bases, and the junction held 9 bases outside the gene matches. The DNA for the CDR3 is TGTGCCAGCAGCCCCCGAACTAGCGGGAGTAGCAATGAGCAGTTCTTC. Translated: CASSPRTSGSSNEQFF.

The genes are TRBV29-1 and TRBJ1-1; 11 positions match TRBD1. The germline gives CDR1 SQVTM, CDR2 ANQGSEA. There are 13 residues in the CDR3. V trimming: 6 bases; J trimming: 7 bases; junction bases outside the gene matches: 7. The CDR3 DNA follows: TGCAGCGTCGCCCCCGGGACAGGGGGTGAAGCTTTCTTT. Its protein is CSVAPGTGGEAFF.

The rearrangement uses TRBV6-5 and TRBJ1-1, with D maybe TRBD1 (6 bases). Germline lookup yields CDR1 MNHEY and CDR2 SVGAGI. Deletions cut 4 bases from V and 0 bases from J, with 12 bases between. The CDR3 runs 15 residues. The CDR3 here is CASSSARQVNTEAFF. The CDR3 DNA reads as TGTGCCAGCAGTTCTGCCCGACAGGTGAACACTGAAGCTTTCTTT.

The J gene is TRBJ1-1, the V gene TRBV7-9; TRBD1 is a possible D gene (6 bases). The length of the CDR3 is 13 residues. Germline V gene lookup returns CDR1 SEHNR and CDR2 FQNEAQ (reference sequence). The germline V and J ends were trimmed by 3 bases and 10 bases, with 15 bases remaining between them. CDR3 sequence (DNA): TGTGCCAGCAGCTTGGACAGCGAGGTCCGAGCTTTCTTT. This gives the protein CASSLDSEVRAFF.

The chain is built from TRBV29-1 and TRBJ2-5; TRBD2 aligns across 11 bases. The CDR3 totals 13 residues. V shed 3 bases, J shed 4 bases, and the junction held 1 base outside the gene matches. From germline, CDR1 is SQVTM and CDR2 ANQGSEA. Written as DNA, the CDR3 is TGCAGCGTTGATGGACTAGCGGGAGAGACCCAGTACTTC. Protein: CSVDGLAGETQYF.

This sequence joins TRBV7-9 and TRBJ2-5, with D possibly being TRBD2 (6 bases). Germline V gene sequence: CDR1 SEHNR, CDR2 FQNEAQ (reference sequence). V dropped 4 bases and J dropped 2 bases, with 8 bases sitting between them. The CDR3 consists of 13 residues. The CDR3 protein is CASSWGLQETQYF. CDR3 DNA sequence: TGTGCCAGCAGCTGGGGACTGCAAGAGACCCAGTACTTC. Full variable domain (rest looked up from reference TRBV7-9 and TRBJ2-5): DTGVSQNPRHKITKRGQNVTFRCDPISEHNRLYWYRQTLGQGPEFLTYFQNEAQLEKSRLLSDRFSAERPKGSFSTLEIQRTEQGDSAMYLCASSWGLQETQYFGPGTRLLVL.

Sample share makes this clone hyperexpanded. Other DNA sequences of this sample code for an identical CDR3. V usage is TRBV7-7 and J usage is TRBJ2-1; 10 positions match TRBD2. Germline V gene lookup returns CDR1 SSHAT and CDR2 FNYEAQ (reference sequence). This CDR3 contains 15 residues. Unmatched junction bases numbered 2, after V lost 5 bases and J lost 1 base. The CDR3 loop reads CASSQAGGSYNEQFF. In DNA, the CDR3 is TGTGCCAGCAGCCAAGCGGGAGGGTCCTACAATGAGCAGTTCTTC.

This chain joins TRBV25-1 and TRBJ1-1; maybe TRBD1 (5 bases). CDR1 is MGHDK, CDR2 SYGVNS, per germline. The V end was cut by 3 bases, the J end by 1 base, with 12 bases between. This CDR3 contains 15 residues. The CDR3 DNA is TGTGCCAGCAGTGAGTGGTCGGGGGGGAACACTGAAGCTTTCTTT. Protein product: CASSEWSGGNTEAFF. The full variable domain, rest sourced from reference TRBV25-1 and TRBJ1-1, is EADIYQTPRYLVIGTGKKITLECSQTMGHDKMYWYQQDPGMELHLIHYSYGVNSTEKGDLSSESTVSRIRTEHFPLTLESARPSHTSQYLCASSEWSGGNTEAFFGQGTRLTVV.